Each of the 28 T cell receptor beta chains below was sequenced from the same sample in a study of blood T cell repertoires in COVID-19. Libraries were prepared by immunoSEQ multiplex PCR; TCRdb keeps only in-frame clonotypes and omits some of them. The top ten clones hold 2.5% to 4% of a sample with about 250,000 clones, over 65% of them seen once. The sequenced sample was peripheral blood. The receptors were sampled from a woman at least 80 years old with acute or convalescent COVID-19.

The gene calls are TRBV29-1 and TRBJ2-7, with 7 nucleotides matching TRBD2. Trimming at V came to 4 bases and at J to 4 bases, leaving 4 bases not matched to a gene. CDR1 is SQVTM, CDR2 ANQGSEA, per germline. The length of the CDR3 is 12 residues. CDR3 in DNA: TGCAGCGTTGGGCAGGGAGGGTACGAGCAGTACTTC. Its protein product is CSVGQGGYEQYF.

This sequence joins TRBV6-1 and TRBJ1-2; TRBD1 matches at 7 bases. J gave up 4 bases and V 1 base, and 6 bases lay outside the gene matches. CDR1 is MNHNS and CDR2 is SASEGT in the germline V gene. CDR3 length: 15 amino acids. The CDR3 sequence is CASSEGGQAAYGYTF. Written as DNA, the CDR3 is TGTGCCAGCAGTGAAGGCGGACAGGCAGCCTATGGCTACACCTTC.

The chain links TRBV16 to TRBJ1-5, with 9 bases that match TRBD1. The J segment lost 4 bases and the V segment lost 4 bases, leaving 8 bases of the junction unmatched. The CDR3 length is 16 residues. CDR1 and CDR2 (germline): KGHSY, FQNENV. The CDR3 protein is CASSPSSGTGNQPQHF. Here the CDR3 DNA reads TGTGCCAGCAGCCCCTCCTCCGGGACAGGGAATCAGCCCCAGCATTTT.

This sequence joins TRBV2 and TRBJ2-5; 7 nucleotides match TRBD2. Germline-derived CDR1 and CDR2 are SNHLY and FYNNEI. The V segment lost 6 bases and the J segment 14 bases; nucleotides outside the gene matches: 9. This CDR3 spans 11 amino acids. The CDR3 is CASRSGVTSYF. For the CDR3, the DNA is TGTGCCAGCAGAAGCGGGGTGACTAGCTACTTC.

This clone was observed a handful of times. The chain has TRBV19 and TRBJ1-1; 10 bases line up with TRBD1. CDR1 LNHDA and CDR2 SQIVND come from the germline V gene (reference sequence). V shed 7 bases and J 5 bases; nucleotides not matched to a gene: 4. This CDR3 comprises 13 residues. CDR3 region: CASIGQGETEAFF. CDR3 coding DNA: TGTGCCAGTATTGGACAGGGGGAAACTGAAGCTTTCTTT.

V is TRBV5-1 and J is TRBJ2-5; 10 nucleotides line up with TRBD1. This CDR3 spans 14 amino acids. J gave up 2 bases and V 3 bases, and 1 base lay outside the gene matches. The V gene's germline CDR1 is SGHRS and CDR2 YFSETQ. CDR3 in DNA: TGCGCCAGCAGCTGGGACAGGGGTCAAGAGACCCAGTACTTC. Translation gives CASSWDRGQETQYF.

This clone has more than one count but fewer than ten. The chain joins TRBV5-4 to TRBJ2-7; 11 positions agree with TRBD2. The ends lost 4 bases at V and 3 bases at J; junction bases unmatched: 9. The CDR3 runs 16 residues. Germline values: CDR1 SGHNT, CDR2 YYREEE (reference sequence). CDR3 sequence reads: CASSAGTSGINYEQYF. The CDR3 DNA reads as TGTGCCAGCAGCGCAGGGACTAGCGGAATAAACTACGAGCAGTACTTC.

Details on this clone: The same CDR3 also results from other DNA sequences found in this sample. V and J are TRBV19 and TRBJ1-3, with 7 nucleotides matching TRBD1. This CDR3 has 13 amino acids. Unmatched junction bases numbered 4, after V lost 9 bases and J lost 2 bases. The germline V gene encodes CDR1 LNHDA and CDR2 SQIVND (reference sequence). The CDR3 DNA reads as TGTGCCAGCAGACAGGGTGCTGGAAACACCATATATTTT. Translated: CASRQGAGNTIYF.

The chain links TRBV2 to TRBJ1-4; maybe TRBD1 (5 bases). This CDR3 has 15 amino acids. V shed 6 bases and J shed 0 bases, with 11 bases lying between them. Germline CDR1 and CDR2: SNHLY and FYNNEI. The DNA for the CDR3 is TGTGCCAGCAGGGTTGACAGAGCAACTAATGAAAAACTGTTTTTT. It encodes CASRVDRATNEKLFF.

Comments on this clone: One end of the junction does not line up with germline, which may come from a read error. V and J are TRBV2 and TRBJ2-2; D remains ambiguous. The CDR3 has 16 residues. Germline lookup yields CDR1 SNHLY and CDR2 FYNNEI. The CDR3 sequence is CASSEGPISKTGELFF. The CDR3 DNA reads TGTGCCAGCAGTGAAGGTCCTATCTCGAAGACCGGGGAGCTGTTTTTT. Looking up the rest from reference TRBV2 and TRBJ2-2 gives the full variable domain: EPEVTQTPSHQVTQMGQEVILRCVPISNHLYFYWYRQILGQKVEFLVSFYNNEISEKSEIFDDQFSVERPDGSNFTLKIRSTKLEDSAMYFCASSEGPISKTGELFFGEGSRLTVL.

J is TRBJ1-2 and V is TRBV2; D possibly corresponds to TRBD1 (6 bases). The germline V gene has CDR1 SNHLY and CDR2 FYNNEI. This CDR3 spans 18 amino acids. V gave up 5 bases and J gave up 8 bases, with 30 bases separating them. Here the CDR3 DNA reads TGTGCCAGCAGTTTTGGAGTAGCAGGGGACACATTGGGGGTAGGCTACACCTTC. This encodes CASSFGVAGDTLGVGYTF.

This chain uses TRBV12-5 with TRBJ2-1, with D possibly TRBD1 on 6 matching bases. Germline V gives CDR1 LGHNT, CDR2 FRNRAP. The ends were cut back, 1 base at V and 3 bases at J, with 7 bases in the middle. The CDR3 is made up of 14 amino acids. The DNA of the CDR3 is TGTGCTAGTGGTTTGGCCAGGGGCTACAATGAGCAGTTCTTC. Protein sequence: CASGLARGYNEQFF.

This chain joins TRBV6-1 and TRBJ2-1; 8 positions match TRBD2. CDR1 is MNHNS and CDR2 is SASEGT in the germline V gene. The CDR3 sequence is 16 residues long. The ends lost 4 bases at V and 9 bases at J; junction bases unmatched: 14. CDR3 loop: CASSALAEGRGVEQFF. The CDR3 DNA follows: TGTGCCAGCAGTGCACTAGCGGAGGGTCGCGGAGTTGAGCAGTTCTTC.

This clone has a count of ten or more. The rearrangement joins TRBV15 to TRBJ2-5, with 7 bases identical to TRBD2. J lost 4 bases, V lost 2 bases, and 7 bases had no gene match. The V gene's germline CDR1 is LNHNV and CDR2 YYDKDF (reference sequence). The CDR3 sequence is 15 residues long. This CDR3 reads CATSRPSGTIETQYF. As DNA, the CDR3 is TGTGCCACCAGCAGACCCTCCGGGACTATAGAGACCCAGTACTTC.

The chain carries TRBV6-6 and TRBJ1-4, with 9 bases matching TRBD1. Germline V gives CDR1 MNHNY, CDR2 SVGAGI (reference sequence). The CDR3 consists of 17 residues. The trim removed 5 bases at V and 3 bases at J, leaving 10 bases unmatched. CDR3 in amino acids: CASSLRGTGLANEKLFF. The CDR3 DNA follows: TGTGCCAGCAGTCTAAGAGGGACAGGGTTAGCTAATGAAAAACTGTTTTTT.

This clone was seen a single time. The chain combines TRBV3-1 (or the pseudogene TRBV3-2) with TRBJ2-2; D not resolved. V lost 3 bases, J lost 8 bases, and 16 bases lay in between. The length of the CDR3 is 15 residues. Germline-derived CDR1 and CDR2 are LGHDT and YNNKEL (reference sequence). The CDR3 bases are TGTGCCAGCAGCCATCTATATCCCTCTGCTGGGGAGCTGTTTTTT. Encoded protein: CASSHLYPSAGELFF.

This chain uses TRBV7-9 with TRBJ1-6, with 8 bases that match TRBD1. The CDR3 runs 15 residues. Germline CDR1 is SEHNR and CDR2 is FQNEAQ (reference sequence). The trim removed 4 bases at V and 10 bases at J, leaving 9 bases unmatched. This CDR3 is CASSSPTGVGSPLHF. CDR3 nucleotides: TGTGCCAGCAGCTCCCCGACAGGGGTTGGCTCACCCCTCCACTTT.

The rearrangement uses TRBV3-1 (or the pseudogene TRBV3-2) and TRBJ1-3; D is perhaps TRBD1 (5 bases). Germline lookup yields CDR1 LGHDT and CDR2 YNNKEL (reference sequence). This CDR3 spans 15 amino acids. The V end was cut by 3 bases, the J end by 4 bases, with 13 bases between. The CDR3 DNA reads as TGTGCCAGCAGCCAGCGCGGGGGTCTAGGAAACACCATATATTTT. It translates to CASSQRGGLGNTIYF.

This clone was seen once. CDR3 DNA: TGTGCCAGCAGCTTACGCCGGGACAGGGTACACAATGAGCAGTTCTTC. It yields the protein CASSLRRDRVHNEQFF. The V gene is TRBV7-2, the J gene TRBJ2-1; 9 bases fit TRBD1. This CDR3 has 16 residues. The V segment lost 2 bases and the J segment 5 bases; nucleotides outside the gene matches: 7. Looked up from germline, CDR1 is SGHTA and CDR2 is FQGNSA.

The J gene is TRBJ2-1, the V gene TRBV7-9, with no clear D. Trimming stripped 2 bases from V and 0 bases from J, with 11 bases between. Germline lookup yields CDR1 SEHNR and CDR2 FQNEAQ (reference sequence). The CDR3 consists of 16 residues. CDR3 protein: CASSLYVGISYNEQFF. CDR3 bases: TGTGCCAGCAGCTTATATGTCGGTATCTCCTACAATGAGCAGTTCTTC. The whole variable domain, remainder taken from reference TRBV7-9 and TRBJ2-1, is DTGVSQNPRHKITKRGQNVTFRCDPISEHNRLYWYRQTLGQGPEFLTYFQNEAQLEKSRLLSDRFSAERPKGSFSTLEIQRTEQGDSAMYLCASSLYVGISYNEQFFGPGTRLTVL.

This rearrangement joins TRBV5-5 to TRBJ2-1, with TRBD2 matching 8 bases. The CDR3 has 15 amino acids. J was trimmed by 4 bases and V by 2 bases; bases with no gene match: 5. The germline V gene has CDR1 SGHKS and CDR2 YYEKEE (reference sequence). The CDR3 nucleotides are TGTGCCAGCAGCTTCGAACTAGCGGCTTACAATGAGCAGTTCTTC. Translating it yields CASSFELAAYNEQFF.

This clone was recorded a few times. This rearrangement joins TRBV4-1 to TRBJ1-1; TRBD1 is a possible D gene (5 bases). V dropped 4 bases and J dropped 5 bases, with 14 bases sitting between them. Germline CDR1 reads MGHRA; CDR2 reads YSYEKL. There are 14 residues in the CDR3. The CDR3: CASSPQEWRTEAFF. CDR3 in DNA: TGCGCCAGCAGCCCACAGGAATGGCGAACTGAAGCTTTCTTT.

The CDR3: CAGGSGQNERWNTGELFF. In nucleotides, the CDR3 is TGTGCCGGAGGGAGCGGTCAGAACGAACGGTGGAACACCGGGGAGCTGTTTTTT. The chain recombines TRBV30 with TRBJ2-2; TRBD2 is a possible D gene (6 bases). This CDR3 contains 18 residues. The V gene's germline CDR1 is GTSNPN and CDR2 SVGIG (reference sequence). Trimming removed 8 bases at V and 1 base at J, with 26 bases between.

This sequence joins TRBV29-1 and TRBJ2-7, with 9 positions matching TRBD1. The germline CDR1 and CDR2 sequences are SQVTM and ANQGSEA. This CDR3 has 13 amino acids. After removal of 5 bases from V and 7 bases from J, the junction contained 9 bases not matched to a gene. As DNA, the CDR3 is TGCAGCGTTCTAACAGGGGGCTTACGGGAGCAGTACTTC. It encodes CSVLTGGLREQYF.

This clone was picked up one time. The V call is TRBV9, the J call TRBJ2-5; 8 positions agree with TRBD2. CDR1 is SGDLS and CDR2 is YYNGEE in the germline V gene. After removal of 4 bases from V and 5 bases from J, the junction contained 13 bases not matched to a gene. The CDR3 loop spans 16 amino acids. CDR3 region: CASSTFSGTGTETQYF. The CDR3, as DNA: TGTGCCAGCAGCACCTTTAGCGGGACGGGCACGGAGACCCAGTACTTC.

This clone was detected a few times. The chain has TRBV2 and TRBJ2-7; TRBD1 aligns across 7 bases. The CDR3 spans 14 residues. Looked up from germline, CDR1 is SNHLY and CDR2 is FYNNEI. The junction had 6 bases not matched to a gene; V was cut back by 4 bases and J by 3 bases. The DNA of the CDR3 is TGTGCCAGCAGTGGACAGGGACCGGACTACGAGCAGTACTTC. Its translation: CASSGQGPDYEQYF.

This clone was seen only a few times. The chain combines TRBV11-1 with TRBJ2-7; D gene unclear. The CDR3 spans 14 residues. The germline V gene encodes CDR1 SGHAT and CDR2 FQDESV (reference sequence). Deletions cut 1 base from V and 3 bases from J, with 10 bases between. The CDR3 spells CASSLGRWVYEQYF. The DNA of the CDR3 is TGTGCCAGCAGCTTAGGCAGGTGGGTCTACGAGCAGTACTTC.

The rearrangement joins TRBV5-1 to TRBJ2-7; D gene ambiguous. Trimming cost V 2 bases and J 1 base, with 7 bases left between them. The CDR3 extends over 13 amino acids. The V gene's germline CDR1 is SGHRS and CDR2 YFSETQ. The CDR3 coding sequence is TGCGCCAGCAGCTTTGTCGGTTCCTACGAGCAGTACTTC. This encodes CASSFVGSYEQYF.